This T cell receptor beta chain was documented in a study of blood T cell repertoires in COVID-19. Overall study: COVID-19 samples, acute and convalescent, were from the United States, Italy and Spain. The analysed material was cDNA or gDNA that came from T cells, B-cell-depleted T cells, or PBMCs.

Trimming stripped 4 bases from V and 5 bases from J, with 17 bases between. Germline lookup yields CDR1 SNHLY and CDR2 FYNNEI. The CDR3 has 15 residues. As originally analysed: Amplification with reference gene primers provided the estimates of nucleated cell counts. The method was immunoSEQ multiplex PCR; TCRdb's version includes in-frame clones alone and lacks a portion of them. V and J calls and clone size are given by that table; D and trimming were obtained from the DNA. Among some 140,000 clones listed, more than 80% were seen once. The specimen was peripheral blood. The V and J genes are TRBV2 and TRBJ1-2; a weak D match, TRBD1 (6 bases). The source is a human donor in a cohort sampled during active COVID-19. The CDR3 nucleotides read TGTGCCAGCAGTGTCGGGGCAGGGGCAACATATGGCTACACCTTC. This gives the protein CASSVGAGATYGYTF.